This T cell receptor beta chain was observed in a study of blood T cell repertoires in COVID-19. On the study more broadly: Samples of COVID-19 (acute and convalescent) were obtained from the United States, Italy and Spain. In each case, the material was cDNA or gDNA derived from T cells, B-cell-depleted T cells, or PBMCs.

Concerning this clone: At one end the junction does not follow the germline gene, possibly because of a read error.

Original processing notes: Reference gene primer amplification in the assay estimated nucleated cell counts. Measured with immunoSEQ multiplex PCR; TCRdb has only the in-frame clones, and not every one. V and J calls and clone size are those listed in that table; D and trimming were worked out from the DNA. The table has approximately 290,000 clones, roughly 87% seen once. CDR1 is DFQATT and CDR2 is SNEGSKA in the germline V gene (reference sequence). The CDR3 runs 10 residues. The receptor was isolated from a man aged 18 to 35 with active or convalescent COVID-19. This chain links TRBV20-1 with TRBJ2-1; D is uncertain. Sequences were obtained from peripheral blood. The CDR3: CSASFTSAVF. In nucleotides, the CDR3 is TGCAGTGCTAGCTTCACATCGGCGGTCTTC.